The TCR beta chain under discussion was sequenced for a study of blood T cell repertoires in COVID-19. Study as a whole: Collection of acute and convalescent COVID-19 samples took place in the United States, Italy and Spain.

This CDR3 contains 13 residues. CDR1 is SGHTA and CDR2 is FQGNSA in the germline V gene. V gave up 5 bases and J gave up 2 bases, with 9 bases separating them. Authors' analysis steps: How many nucleated cells were present was estimated from reference gene primer amplification. Here immunoSEQ multiplex PCR was the method, and the copy in TCRdb shows in-frame clones only, minus some. That table gives V, J and clone size, and the DNA gave D and trimming. In the table there are about 69,000 clones, around three quarters of which are singletons. The sample taken for sequencing was peripheral blood. This clonotype was sampled from a man aged 55 to 70 with acute or convalescent COVID-19. The J gene is TRBJ1-2, the V gene TRBV7-2; a possible D gene is TRBD1 (5 bases). CDR3 loop: CASSPDRNYGYTF. For the CDR3, the DNA is TGTGCCAGCAGCCCTGACAGAAACTATGGCTACACCTTC.